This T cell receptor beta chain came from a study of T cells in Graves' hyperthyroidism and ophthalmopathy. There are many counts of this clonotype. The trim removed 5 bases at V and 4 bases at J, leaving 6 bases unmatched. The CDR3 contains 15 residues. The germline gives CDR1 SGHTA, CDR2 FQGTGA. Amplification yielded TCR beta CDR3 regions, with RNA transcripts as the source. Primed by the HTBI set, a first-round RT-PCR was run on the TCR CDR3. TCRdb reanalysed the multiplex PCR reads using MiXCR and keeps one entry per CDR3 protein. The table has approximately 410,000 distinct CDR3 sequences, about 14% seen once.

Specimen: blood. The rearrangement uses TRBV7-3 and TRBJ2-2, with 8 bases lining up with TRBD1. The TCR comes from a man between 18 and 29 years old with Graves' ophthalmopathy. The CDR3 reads CASSTSQGGTGELFF. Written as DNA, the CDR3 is TGTGCCAGCAGCACCTCACAGGGGGGCACCGGGGAGCTGTTTTTT. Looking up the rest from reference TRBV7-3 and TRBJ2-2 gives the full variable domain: GAGVSQTPSNKVTEKGKYVELRCDPISGHTALYWYRQSLGQGPEFLIYFQGTGAADDSGLPNDRFFAVRPEGSVSTLKIQRTERGDSAVYLCASSTSQGGTGELFFGEGSRLTVL.